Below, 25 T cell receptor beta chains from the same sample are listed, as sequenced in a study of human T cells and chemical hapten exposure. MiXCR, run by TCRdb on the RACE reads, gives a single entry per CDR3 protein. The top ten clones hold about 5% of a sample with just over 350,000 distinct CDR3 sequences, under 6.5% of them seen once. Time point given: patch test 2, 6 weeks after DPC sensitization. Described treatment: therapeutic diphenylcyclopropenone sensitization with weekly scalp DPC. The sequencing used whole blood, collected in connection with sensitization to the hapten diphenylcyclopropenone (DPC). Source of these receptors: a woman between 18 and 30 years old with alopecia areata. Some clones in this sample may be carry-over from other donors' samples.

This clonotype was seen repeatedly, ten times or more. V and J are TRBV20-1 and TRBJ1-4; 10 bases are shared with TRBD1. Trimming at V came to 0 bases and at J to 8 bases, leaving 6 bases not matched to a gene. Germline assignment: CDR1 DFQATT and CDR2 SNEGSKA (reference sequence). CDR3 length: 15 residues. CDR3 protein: CSARDSGTGDEKLFF. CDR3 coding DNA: TGCAGTGCTAGAGATTCCGGGACAGGGGACGAAAAACTGTTTTTT.

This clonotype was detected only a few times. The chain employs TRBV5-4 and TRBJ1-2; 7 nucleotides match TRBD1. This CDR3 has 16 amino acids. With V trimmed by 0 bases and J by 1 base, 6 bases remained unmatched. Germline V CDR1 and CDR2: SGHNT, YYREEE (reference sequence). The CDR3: CASSLGGGGDNYGYTF. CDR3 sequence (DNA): TGTGCCAGCAGCTTGGGAGGGGGCGGTGATAACTATGGCTACACCTTC. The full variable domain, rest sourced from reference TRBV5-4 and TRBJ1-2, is ETGVTQSPTHLIKTRGQQVTLRCSSQSGHNTVSWYQQALGQGPQFIFQYYREEENGRGNFPPRFSGLQFPNYSSELNVNALELDDSALYLCASSLGGGGDNYGYTFGSGTRLTVV.

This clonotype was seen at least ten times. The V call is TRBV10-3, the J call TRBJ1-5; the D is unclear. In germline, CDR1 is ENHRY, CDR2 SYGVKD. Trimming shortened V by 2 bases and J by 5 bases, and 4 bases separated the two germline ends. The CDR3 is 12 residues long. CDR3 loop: CAISEGDQPQHF. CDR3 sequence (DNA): TGTGCCATCAGTGAGGGAGATCAGCCCCAGCATTTT.

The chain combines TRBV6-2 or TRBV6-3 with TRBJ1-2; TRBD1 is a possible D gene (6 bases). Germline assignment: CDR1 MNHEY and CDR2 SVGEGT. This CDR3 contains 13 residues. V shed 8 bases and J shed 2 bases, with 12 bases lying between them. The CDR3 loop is CASEGEANYGYTF. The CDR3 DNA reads TGTGCCAGCGAGGGGGAGGCCAACTATGGCTACACCTTC.

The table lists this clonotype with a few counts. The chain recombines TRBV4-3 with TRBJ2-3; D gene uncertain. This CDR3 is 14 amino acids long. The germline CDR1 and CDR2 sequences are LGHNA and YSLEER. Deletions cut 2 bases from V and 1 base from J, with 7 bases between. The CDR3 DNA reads TGCGCCAGCAGCCAAAATCATGGCACAGATACGCAGTATTTT. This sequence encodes CASSQNHGTDTQYF.

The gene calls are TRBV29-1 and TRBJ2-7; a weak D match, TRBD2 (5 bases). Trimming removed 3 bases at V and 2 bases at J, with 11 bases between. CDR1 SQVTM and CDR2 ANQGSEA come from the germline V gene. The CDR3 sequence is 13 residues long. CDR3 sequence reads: CSVEIYGTYEQYF. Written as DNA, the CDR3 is TGCAGCGTTGAGATATACGGGACCTACGAGCAGTACTTC.

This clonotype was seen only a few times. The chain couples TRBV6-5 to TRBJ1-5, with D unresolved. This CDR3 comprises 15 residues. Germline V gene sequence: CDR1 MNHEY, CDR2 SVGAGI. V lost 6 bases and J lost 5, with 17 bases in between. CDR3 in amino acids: CASSPSVGGDQPQHF. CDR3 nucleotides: TGTGCCAGCAGCCCCTCAGTGGGCGGGGATCAGCCCCAGCATTTT.

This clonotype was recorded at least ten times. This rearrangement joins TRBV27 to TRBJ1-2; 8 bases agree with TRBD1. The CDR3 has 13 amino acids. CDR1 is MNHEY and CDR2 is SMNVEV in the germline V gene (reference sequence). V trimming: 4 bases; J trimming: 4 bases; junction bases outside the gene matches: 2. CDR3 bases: TGTGCCAGCAGTTGGGGGACAGGCTATGGCTACACCTTC. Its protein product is CASSWGTGYGYTF.

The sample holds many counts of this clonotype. The CDR3 loop reads CASSLGGRDEAFF. DNA of the CDR3: TGTGCCAGCAGCTTAGGGGGGCGAGATGAAGCTTTCTTT. J is TRBJ1-1 and V is TRBV7-6, with D possibly being TRBD1 (6 bases). Per the germline V gene, CDR1 is SGHVS and CDR2 is FNYEAQ. The CDR3 contains 13 residues. Deletions cut 1 base from V and 7 bases from J, with 10 bases between.

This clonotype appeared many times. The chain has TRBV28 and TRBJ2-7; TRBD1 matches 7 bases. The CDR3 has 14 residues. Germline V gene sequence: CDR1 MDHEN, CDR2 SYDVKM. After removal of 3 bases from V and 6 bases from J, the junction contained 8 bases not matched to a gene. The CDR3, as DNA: TGTGCCAGCAGTTTCGACAGGGTAGAAGGCGAGCAGTACTTC. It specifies CASSFDRVEGEQYF. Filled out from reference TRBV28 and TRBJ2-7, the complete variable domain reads DVKVTQSSRYLVKRTGEKVFLECVQDMDHENMFWYRQDPGLGLRLIYFSYDVKMKEKGDIPEGYSVSREKKERFSLILESASTNQTSMYLCASSFDRVEGEQYFGPGTRLTVT.

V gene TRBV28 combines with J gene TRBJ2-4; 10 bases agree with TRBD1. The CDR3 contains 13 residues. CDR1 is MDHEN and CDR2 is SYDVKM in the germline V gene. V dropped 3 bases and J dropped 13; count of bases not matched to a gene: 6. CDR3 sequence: CASSFPGQGGQYF. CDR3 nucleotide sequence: TGTGCCAGCAGTTTCCCTGGACAGGGGGGACAGTACTTC.

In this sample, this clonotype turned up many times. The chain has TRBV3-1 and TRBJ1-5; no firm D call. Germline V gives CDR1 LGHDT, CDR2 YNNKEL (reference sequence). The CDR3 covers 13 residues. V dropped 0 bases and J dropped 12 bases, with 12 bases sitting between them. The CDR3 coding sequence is TGTGCCAGCAGCCAAGAAGGTGGCGCGGGCCAGCATTTT. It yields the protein CASSQEGGAGQHF.

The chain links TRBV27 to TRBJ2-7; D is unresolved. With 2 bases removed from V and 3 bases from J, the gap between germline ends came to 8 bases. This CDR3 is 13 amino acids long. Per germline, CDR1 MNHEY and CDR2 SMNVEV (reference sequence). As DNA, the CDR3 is TGTGCCAGCAGTTTAGGCACTCACTACGAGCAGTACTTC. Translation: CASSLGTHYEQYF.

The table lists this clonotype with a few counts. The CDR3 spells CASSLVSGVNYGYTF. CDR3 DNA: TGTGCCAGCAGCTTAGTCTCAGGAGTTAACTATGGCTACACCTTC. This chain links TRBV7-8 with TRBJ1-2; D is ambiguous. This CDR3 is 15 amino acids long. V lost 1 base and J lost 1, with 10 bases in between. Germline-derived CDR1 and CDR2 are SGHVS and FQNEAQ.

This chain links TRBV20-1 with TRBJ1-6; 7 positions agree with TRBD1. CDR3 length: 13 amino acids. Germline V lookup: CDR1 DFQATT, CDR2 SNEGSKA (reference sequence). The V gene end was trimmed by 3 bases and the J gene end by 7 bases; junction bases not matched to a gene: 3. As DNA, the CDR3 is TGCAGTGCTAGGGCCAGGGGGAATTCACCCCTCCACTTT. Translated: CSARARGNSPLHF.

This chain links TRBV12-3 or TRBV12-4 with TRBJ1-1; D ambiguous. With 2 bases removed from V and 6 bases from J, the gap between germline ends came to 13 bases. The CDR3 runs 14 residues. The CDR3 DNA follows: TGTGCCAGCAGTTTAAGAAGGGTGACCCCTGAAGCTTTCTTT. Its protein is CASSLRRVTPEAFF.

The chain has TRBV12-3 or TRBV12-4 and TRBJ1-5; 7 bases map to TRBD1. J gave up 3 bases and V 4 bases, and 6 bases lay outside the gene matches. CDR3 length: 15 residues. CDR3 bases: TGTGCCAGCAGTTCGGACAGGCGCCTCAATCAGCCCCAGCATTTT. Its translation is CASSSDRRLNQPQHF.

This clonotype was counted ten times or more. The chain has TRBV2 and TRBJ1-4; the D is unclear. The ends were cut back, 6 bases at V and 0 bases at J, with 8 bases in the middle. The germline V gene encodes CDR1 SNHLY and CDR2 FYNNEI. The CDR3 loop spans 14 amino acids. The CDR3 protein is CASRDDATNEKLFF. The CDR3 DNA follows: TGTGCCAGCAGAGACGACGCAACTAATGAAAAACTGTTTTTT. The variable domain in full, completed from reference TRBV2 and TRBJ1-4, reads EPEVTQTPSHQVTQMGQEVILRCVPISNHLYFYWYRQILGQKVEFLVSFYNNEISEKSEIFDDQFSVERPDGSNFTLKIRSTKLEDSAMYFCASRDDATNEKLFFGSGTQLSVL.

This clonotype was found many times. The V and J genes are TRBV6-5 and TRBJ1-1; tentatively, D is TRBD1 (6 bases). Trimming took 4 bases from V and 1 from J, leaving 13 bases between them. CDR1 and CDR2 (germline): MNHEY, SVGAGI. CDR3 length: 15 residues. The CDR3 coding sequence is TGTGCCAGCAGTTCCGCCGGGACACAGAACACTGAAGCTTTCTTT. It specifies CASSSAGTQNTEAFF.

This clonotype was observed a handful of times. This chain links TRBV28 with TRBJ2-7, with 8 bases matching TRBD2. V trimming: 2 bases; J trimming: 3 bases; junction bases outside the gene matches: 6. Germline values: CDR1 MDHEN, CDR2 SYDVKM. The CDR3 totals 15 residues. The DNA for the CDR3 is TGTGCCAGCAGTTTAGTGGCGGGGGGCCGCTACGAGCAGTACTTC. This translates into CASSLVAGGRYEQYF.

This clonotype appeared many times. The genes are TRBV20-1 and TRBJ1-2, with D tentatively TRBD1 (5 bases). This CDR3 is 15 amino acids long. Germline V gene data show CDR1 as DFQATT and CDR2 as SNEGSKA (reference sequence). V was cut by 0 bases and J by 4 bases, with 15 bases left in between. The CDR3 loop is CSARDRMTESYGYTF. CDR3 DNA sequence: TGCAGTGCTAGAGATCGGATGACAGAAAGCTATGGCTACACCTTC.

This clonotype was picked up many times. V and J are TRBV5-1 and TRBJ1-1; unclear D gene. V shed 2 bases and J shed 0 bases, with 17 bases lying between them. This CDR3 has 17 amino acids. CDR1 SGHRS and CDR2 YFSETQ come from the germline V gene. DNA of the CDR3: TGCGCCAGCAGCTTATCCCTAACCGGTCTAATGAACACTGAAGCTTTCTTT. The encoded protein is CASSLSLTGLMNTEAFF.

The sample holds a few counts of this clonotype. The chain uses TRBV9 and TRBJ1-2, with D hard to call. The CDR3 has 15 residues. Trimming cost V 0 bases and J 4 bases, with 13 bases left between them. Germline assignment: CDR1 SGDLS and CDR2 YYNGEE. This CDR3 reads CASSVAEGLRYGYTF. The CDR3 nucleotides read TGTGCCAGCAGCGTAGCTGAAGGCCTCCGCTATGGCTACACCTTC.

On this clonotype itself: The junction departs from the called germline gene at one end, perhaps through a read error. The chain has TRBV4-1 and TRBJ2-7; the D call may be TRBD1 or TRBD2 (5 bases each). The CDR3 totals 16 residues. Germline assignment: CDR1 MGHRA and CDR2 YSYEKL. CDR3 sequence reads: CASSQDGGTAPYEQSF. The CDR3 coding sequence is TGCGCCAGCAGCCAAGATGGGGGAACAGCTCCCTACGAGCAGTCCTTC.

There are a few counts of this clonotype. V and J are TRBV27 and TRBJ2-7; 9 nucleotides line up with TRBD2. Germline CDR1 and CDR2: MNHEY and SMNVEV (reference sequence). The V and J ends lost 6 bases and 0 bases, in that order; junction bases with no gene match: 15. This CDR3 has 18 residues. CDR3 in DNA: TGTGCCAGCAGGCTGGGTCTAGCGGGGTCCAAAAGCTCCTACGAGCAGTACTTC. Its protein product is CASRLGLAGSKSSYEQYF.